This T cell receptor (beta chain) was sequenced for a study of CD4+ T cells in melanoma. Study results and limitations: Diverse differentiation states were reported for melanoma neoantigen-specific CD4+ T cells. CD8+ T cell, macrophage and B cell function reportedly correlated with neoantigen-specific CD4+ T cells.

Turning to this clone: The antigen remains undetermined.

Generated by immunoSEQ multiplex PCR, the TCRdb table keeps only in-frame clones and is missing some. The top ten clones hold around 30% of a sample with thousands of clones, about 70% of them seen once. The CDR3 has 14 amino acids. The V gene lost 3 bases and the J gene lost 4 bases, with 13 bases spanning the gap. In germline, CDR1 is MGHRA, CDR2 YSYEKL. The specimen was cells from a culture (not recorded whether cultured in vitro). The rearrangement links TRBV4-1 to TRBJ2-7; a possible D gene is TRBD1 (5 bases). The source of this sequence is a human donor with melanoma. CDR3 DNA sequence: TGCGCCAGCAGCCAGGTGACAGAGACTTACGAGCAGTACTTC. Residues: CASSQVTETYEQYF.